The sequence of this TCR beta chain was determined in a study of blood T cell repertoires in COVID-19. The overall study: Samples representing acute and convalescent COVID-19 were sourced from the United States, Italy and Spain.

The authors' processing: Estimation of nucleated cell counts was performed using reference gene primer amplification. TCRdb's table, derived via immunoSEQ multiplex PCR, lists solely in-frame clones and lacks some. V and J calls plus clone size are reproduced from that table; the DNA served to infer D and trimming. The sample carries roughly 300,000 clones, 70% to 90% recorded once. V was clipped by 1 base and J by 6 bases, with 13 bases between them. The CDR3 has 15 amino acids. Germline V gene data show CDR1 as MNHNS and CDR2 as SASEGT. Donors in Cohort 3 who had recovered were those with two negative PCRs, healthcare professional clearance, or resolution of their symptoms.

The clonotype originates from a woman in her 30s who had recovered from COVID-19. The gene calls are TRBV6-1 and TRBJ1-5; no firm D call. Sample: PBMCs or T cells enriched from blood (not recorded which). The CDR3 region has the DNA TGTGCCAGCAGTGAAGTCCCCGGGGAGAGTCAGCCCCAGCATTTT. This codes for CASSEVPGESQPQHF.